The rows below give T cell receptor beta chains drawn from one sample of a study of blood T cell repertoires in COVID-19. TCRdb's table, derived via immunoSEQ multiplex PCR, lists solely in-frame clones and lacks some. The table has about 120,000 clones, more than 75% seen once. Sequenced material: peripheral blood. These receptors were taken from a man aged 55 to 69 with acute or convalescent COVID-19. The CDR3 runs from the conserved cysteine through the conserved F or W. D genes are given only for firm matches. Some rows mark clone size as missing; the rest say once, few, many or name a class of expanded clone.

v_call: TRBV11-2; cdr3_length: 14; d_call: TRBD2; j_call: TRBJ2-7; clone_size: -; cdr3_aa: CASSLTSGPYEQYF; cdr3_nt: TGTGCCAGCAGCTTGACTAGCGGGCCCTACGAGCAGTACTTC
v_call: TRBV6-2/TRBV6-3; cdr3_length: 16; d_call: TRBD1; j_call: TRBJ2-1; clone_size: -; cdr3_aa: CASSYRTGSSYNEQFF; cdr3_nt: TGTGCCAGCAGTTATAGGACAGGGAGCTCCTACAATGAGCAGTTCTTC
v_call: TRBV3-1/TRBV3-2; cdr3_length: 14; d_call: TRBD1; j_call: TRBJ1-1; clone_size: few; cdr3_aa: CASSQVQGPSEAFF; cdr3_nt: TGTGCCAGCAGCCAGGTACAGGGGCCGTCTGAAGCTTTCTTT
v_call: TRBV5-4; cdr3_length: 15; d_call: -; j_call: TRBJ1-6; clone_size: -; cdr3_aa: CASSLFFEVNSPLHF; cdr3_nt: TGTGCCAGCAGCTTGTTTTTTGAGGTCAATTCACCCCTCCACTTT
v_call: TRBV29-1; cdr3_length: 15; d_call: TRBD1; j_call: TRBJ1-1; clone_size: -; cdr3_aa: CSGRDRGHGYTEAFF; cdr3_nt: TGCAGCGGCCGGGACAGGGGGCATGGGTACACTGAAGCTTTCTTT
v_call: TRBV7-2; cdr3_length: 15; d_call: -; j_call: TRBJ2-7; clone_size: -; cdr3_aa: CASSLVQGPSYEQYF; cdr3_nt: TGTGCCAGCAGCTTAGTACAGGGTCCCTCCTACGAGCAGTACTTC
v_call: TRBV19; cdr3_length: 15; d_call: TRBD1; j_call: TRBJ1-5; clone_size: -; cdr3_aa: CASTTGQIDNQPQHF; cdr3_nt: TGTGCCAGTACTACGGGACAGATTGACAATCAGCCCCAGCATTTT
v_call: TRBV7-3; cdr3_length: 14; d_call: -; j_call: TRBJ2-7; clone_size: -; cdr3_aa: CASSLSGLQGEQYF; cdr3_nt: TGTGCCAGCAGCTTAAGCGGCCTCCAAGGCGAGCAGTACTTC
v_call: TRBV9; cdr3_length: 15; d_call: TRBD2; j_call: TRBJ2-1; clone_size: -; cdr3_aa: CASSVRVAGNNEQFF; cdr3_nt: TGTGCCAGCAGCGTAAGGGTAGCGGGAAACAATGAGCAGTTCTTC
v_call: TRBV19; cdr3_length: 12; d_call: -; j_call: TRBJ2-1; clone_size: -; cdr3_aa: CASSIADGEQFF; cdr3_nt: TGTGCCAGTAGTATAGCAGACGGGGAGCAGTTCTTC
v_call: TRBV9; cdr3_length: 14; d_call: TRBD1; j_call: TRBJ2-7; clone_size: -; cdr3_aa: CASSPGTESYEQYF; cdr3_nt: TGTGCCAGCAGCCCCGGGACAGAATCCTACGAGCAGTACTTC
v_call: TRBV5-1; cdr3_length: 17; d_call: TRBD2; j_call: TRBJ2-3; clone_size: -; cdr3_aa: CASSQTGTSGITDTQYF; cdr3_nt: TGCGCCAGCAGCCAGACCGGGACTAGCGGGATCACAGATACGCAGTATTTT
v_call: TRBV4-3; cdr3_length: 15; d_call: TRBD2; j_call: TRBJ2-3; clone_size: -; cdr3_aa: CASSQGLAGADTQYF; cdr3_nt: TGCGCCAGCAGCCAGGGACTAGCGGGTGCAGATACGCAGTATTTT
v_call: TRBV9; cdr3_length: 15; d_call: TRBD2; j_call: TRBJ2-2; clone_size: -; cdr3_aa: CASSGPGGVTGELFF; cdr3_nt: TGTGCCAGCAGCGGCCCCGGGGGGGTCACCGGGGAGCTGTTTTTT
v_call: TRBV5-3; cdr3_length: 15; d_call: -; j_call: TRBJ2-1; clone_size: -; cdr3_aa: CARRPTLSSYNEQFF; cdr3_nt: TGTGCCAGAAGGCCCACTCTAAGCTCCTACAATGAGCAGTTCTTC
v_call: TRBV28; cdr3_length: 14; d_call: TRBD1; j_call: TRBJ1-2; clone_size: -; cdr3_aa: CASSFPQGGGGYTF; cdr3_nt: TGTGCCAGCAGTTTCCCGCAGGGGGGCGGTGGCTACACCTTC
v_call: TRBV10-3; cdr3_length: 14; d_call: TRBD2; j_call: TRBJ2-3; clone_size: -; cdr3_aa: CAIEREGAADTQYF; cdr3_nt: TGTGCCATCGAGCGGGAGGGAGCCGCAGATACGCAGTATTTT
v_call: TRBV4-3; cdr3_length: 16; d_call: -; j_call: TRBJ2-7; clone_size: few; cdr3_aa: CASSQDPGRAAYEQYF; cdr3_nt: TGCGCCAGCAGCCAAGATCCCGGCAGGGCGGCCTACGAGCAGTACTTC
v_call: TRBV19; cdr3_length: 14; d_call: TRBD1; j_call: TRBJ1-5; clone_size: -; cdr3_aa: CASSTTGDNQPQHF; cdr3_nt: TGTGCCAGTAGTACGACAGGGGACAATCAGCCCCAGCATTTT
v_call: TRBV29-1; cdr3_length: 11; d_call: -; j_call: TRBJ2-7; clone_size: once; cdr3_aa: CSVSQRGEQYF; cdr3_nt: TGCAGCGTTAGCCAAAGGGGCGAGCAGTACTTC
v_call: TRBV28; cdr3_length: 13; d_call: -; j_call: TRBJ2-5; clone_size: once; cdr3_aa: CASSSTFLETQYF; cdr3_nt: TGTGCCAGCAGTTCCACTTTCCTAGAGACCCAGTACTTC
v_call: TRBV6-2/TRBV6-3; cdr3_length: 15; d_call: -; j_call: TRBJ1-1; clone_size: -; cdr3_aa: CASSYPPTGNTEAFF; cdr3_nt: TGTGCCAGCAGTTACCCCCCGACAGGGAACACTGAAGCTTTCTTT
v_call: TRBV4-2; cdr3_length: 13; d_call: -; j_call: TRBJ2-7; clone_size: few; cdr3_aa: CASSQEGDNEQYF; cdr3_nt: TGTGCCAGCAGCCAAGAAGGGGACAACGAGCAGTACTTC
v_call: TRBV9; cdr3_length: 12; d_call: TRBD1; j_call: TRBJ2-7; clone_size: -; cdr3_aa: CASSVNRGEQYF; cdr3_nt: TGTGCCAGCAGCGTTAACAGGGGAGAGCAGTACTTC
v_call: TRBV7-6; cdr3_length: 14; d_call: TRBD2; j_call: TRBJ2-2; clone_size: -; cdr3_aa: CASSSFAGVGELFF; cdr3_nt: TGTGCCAGCAGCTCCTTCGCGGGGGTCGGGGAGCTGTTTTTT
v_call: TRBV29-1; cdr3_length: 12; d_call: -; j_call: TRBJ2-7; clone_size: -; cdr3_aa: CSVAGQSYEQYF; cdr3_nt: TGCAGCGTCGCGGGCCAGTCCTACGAGCAGTACTTC
v_call: TRBV3-1/TRBV3-2; cdr3_length: 14; d_call: TRBD2; j_call: TRBJ2-5; clone_size: -; cdr3_aa: CASSQWGGEETQYF; cdr3_nt: TGTGCCAGCAGCCAATGGGGGGGAGAAGAGACCCAGTACTTC
v_call: TRBV20-1; cdr3_length: 11; d_call: -; j_call: TRBJ2-7; clone_size: once; cdr3_aa: CSARSQRWQYF; cdr3_nt: TGCAGTGCTAGGAGCCAGCGCTGGCAGTACTTC
v_call: TRBV25-1; cdr3_length: 14; d_call: TRBD2; j_call: TRBJ2-1; clone_size: -; cdr3_aa: CASSDSSASGTPFF; cdr3_nt: TGTGCCAGCAGTGACTCGAGCGCTAGCGGGACCCCTTTCTTC
v_call: TRBV11-3; cdr3_length: 14; d_call: TRBD2; j_call: TRBJ2-3; clone_size: -; cdr3_aa: CASSPGLASDTQYF; cdr3_nt: TGTGCCAGCAGCCCTGGACTAGCTTCAGATACGCAGTATTTT
v_call: TRBV4-3; cdr3_length: 17; d_call: TRBD2; j_call: TRBJ2-1; clone_size: -; cdr3_aa: CASSQDGASGSYNEQFF; cdr3_nt: TGCGCCAGCAGCCAAGATGGGGCTAGCGGATCCTACAATGAGCAGTTCTTC